These 10 T cell receptor beta chains originate from one sample sequenced in a study of blood T cell repertoires in COVID-19. Data came from immunoSEQ multiplex PCR; TCRdb stores just in-frame clones and leaves some out. Altogether about 170,000 clones are present, roughly 80% being singletons, with the ten largest covering less than 3%. The specimen sequenced was peripheral blood. These receptors were taken from a human donor with acute or convalescent COVID-19. The donor label of this sample is uncertain.

This chain connects TRBV9 to TRBJ2-5; a weak D match, TRBD2 (6 bases). This CDR3 has 14 amino acids. The germline V and J ends were trimmed by 0 bases and 5 bases, with 11 bases remaining between them. CDR1 is SGDLS and CDR2 is YYNGEE in the germline V gene. The DNA for the CDR3 is TGTGCCAGCAGCGTAGGGGGGGAATTCGAGACCCAGTACTTC. This encodes CASSVGGEFETQYF. The full variable domain, with the rest looked up from reference TRBV9 and TRBJ2-5, is DSGVTQTPKHLITATGQRVTLRCSPRSGDLSVYWYQQSLDQGLQFLIQYYNGEERAKGNILERFSAQQFPDLHSELNLSSLELGDSALYFCASSVGGEFETQYFGPGTRLLVL.

This chain joins TRBV30 and TRBJ1-2; 8 bases line up with TRBD1. CDR1 is GTSNPN, CDR2 SVGIG, per germline (reference sequence). V lost 0 bases and J lost 1; bases outside the gene matches: 7. This CDR3 is built from 16 residues. CDR3 sequence (DNA): TGTGCCTGGAGTGTTGGTGGAACAGGGGGTAACTATGGCTACACCTTC. Translating it yields CAWSVGGTGGNYGYTF. The variable domain in full, with the rest retrieved from reference TRBV30 and TRBJ1-2, is SQTIHQWPATLVQPVGSPLSLECTVEGTSNPNLYWYRQAAGRGLQLLFYSVGIGQISSEVPQNLSASRPQDRQFILSSKKLLLSDSGFYLCAWSVGGTGGNYGYTFGSGTRLTVV.

The chain recombines TRBV27 with TRBJ1-2; the match to TRBD1 covers 12 bases. The V gene end was trimmed by 5 bases and the J gene end by 1 base; junction bases not matched to a gene: 11. The CDR3 has 18 amino acids. Looked up from germline, CDR1 is MNHEY and CDR2 is SMNVEV (reference sequence). CDR3 amino acids: CASSPRDRGLRYNYGYTF. CDR3 in DNA: TGTGCCAGCAGTCCGCGGGACAGGGGGCTAAGGTATAACTATGGCTACACCTTC.

The chain has TRBV28 and TRBJ2-3; D may be TRBD2 (5 bases). The V gene's germline CDR1 is MDHEN and CDR2 SYDVKM. This CDR3 is built from 13 residues. V dropped 4 bases and J dropped 5 bases, with 10 bases sitting between them. The CDR3 DNA reads as TGTGCCAGCAGTTCCGGGAACGGAGATACGCAGTATTTT. Translated, it gives CASSSGNGDTQYF.

The chain carries TRBV27 and TRBJ2-7, with TRBD1 matching 9 bases. Germline CDR1 reads MNHEY; CDR2 reads SMNVEV (reference sequence). This CDR3 has 13 residues. The CDR3 sequence: CARLVGQGNEQYF. The DNA for the CDR3 is TGTGCTAGGTTAGTGGGACAGGGTAACGAGCAGTACTTC.

This chain uses TRBV3-1 (or the pseudogene TRBV3-2) with TRBJ2-2; TRBD2 aligns across 10 bases. The germline V gene has CDR1 LGHDT and CDR2 YNNKEL (reference sequence). CDR3 length: 17 residues. V lost 3 bases and J lost 4; bases outside the gene matches: 8. This CDR3 reads CASSQGLANWATGELFF. CDR3 in DNA: TGTGCCAGCAGCCAGGGACTAGCGAACTGGGCCACCGGGGAGCTGTTTTTT.

V gene TRBV18 combines with J gene TRBJ1-2; possibly TRBD1 for D (5 bases). Trimming removed 3 bases from V and 8 bases from J, with 22 bases in between. Germline V gene data show CDR1 as KGHSH and CDR2 as LQKENI. The length of the CDR3 is 16 residues. The CDR3 DNA follows: TGTGCCAGCTCACCGCTAGTGGGGGTCGGAGCGGGAGGCTACACCTTC. Amino acids: CASSPLVGVGAGGYTF.

This chain joins TRBV7-8 and TRBJ2-6; 8 positions match TRBD2. The ends lost 5 bases at V and 3 bases at J; junction bases unmatched: 9. CDR1 and CDR2 (germline): SGHVS, FQNEAQ. The CDR3 has 17 residues. DNA of the CDR3: TGTGCCAGCAGCACGGGACTAGTATCGCGTGGGGCCAACGTCCTGACTTTC. Protein product: CASSTGLVSRGANVLTF.

This clone was recorded a few times. CDR3 region: CASSLVNGGQETQYF. Here the CDR3 DNA reads TGTGCCAGCAGCTTGGTGAATGGCGGCCAAGAGACCCAGTACTTC. The rearrangement joins TRBV5-5 to TRBJ2-5; D uncertain. Per germline, CDR1 SGHKS and CDR2 YYEKEE (reference sequence). V was trimmed by 0 bases and J by 1 base, leaving 10 bases between them. The CDR3 consists of 15 residues.

The chain employs TRBV10-3 and TRBJ2-7, with TRBD1 identical over 9 bases. J lost 2 bases, V lost 3 bases, and 11 bases had no gene match. The germline V gene encodes CDR1 ENHRY and CDR2 SYGVKD. The CDR3 has 17 residues. The CDR3 sequence is CAISEGLVGDRAYEQYF. The CDR3 DNA is TGTGCCATCAGTGAAGGCTTGGTAGGGGACAGGGCCTACGAGCAGTACTTC.